This T cell receptor (beta chain) was sequenced in a study of cytomegalovirus exposure and HLA in healthy donors. The wider study: Samples from HLA-typed donors yielded some 85 million unique TCRs in an early data release.

The V end was cut by 8 bases, the J end by 5 bases, with 9 bases between. Germline V gene lookup returns CDR1 MGHDK and CDR2 SYGVNS. The CDR3 consists of 11 residues. With 60 Vbeta and 13 Jbeta primers, the PCR was carried out. Some clones are missing from TCRdb's copy, which holds only in-frame ones; the method was immunoSEQ multiplex PCR. There are nearly 110,000 clones in the sample; about 80% occur only once, and about 2.5% lies in the top ten. The sequence was obtained from a man aged 25-45 years in good health and CMV-seropositive. The sequencing input was PBMCs. The chain uses TRBV25-1 and TRBJ1-2, with D unresolved. The CDR3 loop is CASFAGYGYTF. The DNA for the CDR3 is TGTGCCAGCTTTGCGGGTTATGGCTACACCTTC.